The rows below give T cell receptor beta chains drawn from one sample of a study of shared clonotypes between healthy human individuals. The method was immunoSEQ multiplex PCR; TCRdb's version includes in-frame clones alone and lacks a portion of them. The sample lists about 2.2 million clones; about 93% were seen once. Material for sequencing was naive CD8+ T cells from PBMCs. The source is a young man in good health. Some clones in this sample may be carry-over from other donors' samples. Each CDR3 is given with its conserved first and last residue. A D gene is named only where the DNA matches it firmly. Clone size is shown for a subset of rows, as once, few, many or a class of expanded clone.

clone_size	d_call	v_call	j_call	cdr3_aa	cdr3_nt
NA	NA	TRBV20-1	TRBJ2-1	CSARFEGAQFF	TGCAGTGCGAGGTTTGAGGGCGCGCAGTTCTTC
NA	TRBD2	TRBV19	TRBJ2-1	CASSMGGYNEQFF	TGTGCCAGTAGTATGGGAGGGTACAATGAGCAGTTCTTC
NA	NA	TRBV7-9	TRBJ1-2	CASSLARAVYGYTF	TGTGCCAGCAGCTTAGCGAGGGCTGTATATGGCTACACCTTC
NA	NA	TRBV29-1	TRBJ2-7	CSVERGGGYEQYF	TGCAGCGTTGAAAGGGGGGGAGGTTACGAGCAGTACTTC
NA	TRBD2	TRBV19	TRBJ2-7	CASSIQGLAGEQYF	TGTGCCAGTAGTATTCAGGGACTAGCGGGCGAGCAGTACTTC
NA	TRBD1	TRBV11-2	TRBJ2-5	CASSSRVETGQETQYF	TGTGCCAGCAGCTCTAGGGTAGAGACAGGGCAAGAGACCCAGTACTTC
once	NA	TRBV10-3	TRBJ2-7	CAIRDTYEQYF	TGTGCCATCAGGGACACTTACGAGCAGTACTTC
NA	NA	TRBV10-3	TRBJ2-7	CAISQDAYEQYF	TGTGCCATCAGCCAGGACGCCTACGAGCAGTACTTC
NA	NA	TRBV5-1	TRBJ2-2	CASSPPGIMGTGELFF	TGCGCCAGCAGCCCTCCTGGCATCATGGGCACCGGGGAGCTGTTTTTT
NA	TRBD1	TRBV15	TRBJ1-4	CATSRRQGRGEKLFF	TGTGCCACCAGCAGGAGACAGGGGAGGGGTGAAAAACTGTTTTTT
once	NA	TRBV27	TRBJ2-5	CASSLSWLGETQYF	TGTGCCAGCAGTTTATCGTGGCTAGGAGAGACCCAGTACTTC
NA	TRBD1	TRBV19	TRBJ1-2	CASSTGTGSYGYTF	TGTGCCAGTAGTACCGGGACAGGGAGCTATGGCTACACCTTC
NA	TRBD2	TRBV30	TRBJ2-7	CAWASGRSPYEQYF	TGTGCCTGGGCTAGCGGGAGGTCTCCCTACGAGCAGTACTTC
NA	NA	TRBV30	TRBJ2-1	CAWSVPGTSYNEQFF	TGTGCCTGGAGTGTACCGGGCACCTCCTACAATGAGCAGTTCTTC
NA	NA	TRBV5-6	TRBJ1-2	CASSTRGSSYGYTF	TGTGCCAGCAGCACCAGGGGTTCGAGCTATGGCTACACCTTC
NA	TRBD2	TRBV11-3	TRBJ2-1	CASSLSRDYYNEQFF	TGTGCCAGCAGCTTATCCCGGGACTACTACAATGAGCAGTTCTTC
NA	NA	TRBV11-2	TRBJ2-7	CASSFALGSEQYF	TGTGCCAGCAGCTTCGCTTTAGGGAGCGAGCAGTACTTC
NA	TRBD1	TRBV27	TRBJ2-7	CASSSQDREIDEQYF	TGTGCCAGCAGTTCCCAGGACAGGGAAATCGACGAGCAGTACTTC
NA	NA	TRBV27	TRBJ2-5	CASSSLASSETQYF	TGTGCCAGCAGTTCCTTGGCCTCCTCAGAGACCCAGTACTTC
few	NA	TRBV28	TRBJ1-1	CASSFAGNTEAFF	TGTGCCAGCAGTTTTGCAGGGAACACTGAAGCTTTCTTT